These 4 T cell receptor beta chains were sequenced from one sample in a study of shared clonotypes between healthy human individuals. Assay used: immunoSEQ multiplex PCR; TCRdb lists only in-frame clones, some missing. Of 75,000 to 100,000 clones listed, less than 50% are singletons. The sample consisted of PBMCs. These receptor sequences come from a woman aged 40-49 years in good health. Some clones in this sample may be carry-over from other donors' samples.

This clone turned up a few times. This chain uses TRBV11-3 with TRBJ1-2; tentative D call: TRBD1 (5 bases). CDR3 size: 12 residues. Germline V CDR1 and CDR2: SGHNT, YENEEA. Deletions cut 1 base from V and 8 bases from J, with 8 bases between. CDR3 DNA sequence: TGTGCCAGCAGCTTAGGAGGGGACGGCTACACCTTC. Its translation: CASSLGGDGYTF.

A remark on this clone: The junction shows a germline mismatch at one end, possibly a read error. The rearrangement uses TRBV7-2 and TRBJ2-3; D is unclear. The germline V gene has CDR1 SGHTA and CDR2 FQGNSA. This CDR3 comprises 12 residues. CDR3 sequence reads: CASSASTDTRYF. The CDR3 DNA reads TGTGCCAGCAGCGCAAGCACAGATACGCGGTATTTT.

This clone was seen more than once but under ten times. The V call is TRBV23-1, the J call TRBJ2-7; 12 positions agree with TRBD2. TRBV23-1 falls under the ORF class, with uncertain function. With 7 bases clipped from V and 3 bases from J, the junction kept 10 bases outside the gene matches. The length of the CDR3 is 16 residues. CDR3 bases: TGCGCCAGCAATCCACTAGCGGGAGGCGTCTACTACGAGCAGTACTTC. Translated, it gives CASNPLAGGVYYEQYF.

The chain has TRBV11-3 and TRBJ2-7, with a possible D match to TRBD1 (5 bases). This CDR3 contains 12 residues. V was clipped by 0 bases and J by 5 bases, with 5 bases between them. CDR1 and CDR2 from the germline V gene are SGHNT and YENEEA. CDR3 sequence: CASSLDRDEQYF. The CDR3 DNA is TGTGCCAGCAGCTTAGACAGGGACGAGCAGTACTTC.